This is a list of T cell receptor beta chains from one sample in a study of cytomegalovirus exposure and HLA in healthy donors. Method: immunoSEQ multiplex PCR; TCRdb's copy keeps in-frame clones and lacks some. The table records some 150,000 clones, 79% of them present only once. Sequencing input: PBMCs. Receptor source: a woman in her thirties or forties in good health and CMV-seropositive. The CDR3 runs from the conserved cysteine through the conserved F or W. D genes are given only for firm matches. A clone size is listed for some rows: how often the clone was seen (once, few, many), or a class if it is expanded.

abundance: few; v_gene: TRBV2; d_gene: TRBD2; j_gene: TRBJ2-2; CDR3aa: CASRGPGRENTGELFF; CDR3nt: TGTGCCAGCAGAGGACCAGGGAGGGAGAACACCGGGGAGCTGTTTTTT
abundance: NA; v_gene: TRBV18; d_gene: NA; j_gene: TRBJ2-5; CDR3aa: CASSLSRGETQYF; CDR3nt: TGTGCCAGCTCACTAAGCCGGGGGGAGACCCAGTACTTC
abundance: NA; v_gene: TRBV18; d_gene: TRBD1; j_gene: TRBJ2-2; CDR3aa: CASSPGTGANTGELFF; CDR3nt: TGTGCCAGCTCACCGGGGACAGGGGCCAACACCGGGGAGCTGTTTTTT
abundance: NA; v_gene: TRBV5-4; d_gene: TRBD2; j_gene: TRBJ2-3; CDR3aa: CASSHASGGAPRTDTQYF; CDR3nt: TGTGCCAGCAGCCATGCTAGCGGGGGGGCCCCCCGCACAGATACGCAGTATTTT
abundance: many; v_gene: TRBV6-1; d_gene: NA; j_gene: TRBJ1-1; CDR3aa: CASNGGQAFF; CDR3nt: TGTGCCAGCAACGGGGGGCAAGCTTTCTTT
abundance: NA; v_gene: TRBV4-2; d_gene: TRBD2; j_gene: TRBJ2-3; CDR3aa: CASSQVLGLAGLGTDTQYF; CDR3nt: TGTGCCAGCAGCCAAGTTCTGGGCCTAGCGGGGCTAGGCACAGATACGCAGTATTTT
abundance: NA; v_gene: TRBV13; d_gene: TRBD2; j_gene: TRBJ2-3; CDR3aa: CASSPGLAEDTQYF; CDR3nt: TGTGCCAGCAGCCCAGGACTAGCGGAAGATACGCAGTATTTT
abundance: NA; v_gene: TRBV18; d_gene: NA; j_gene: TRBJ1-2; CDR3aa: CASSSSSGHFWNYGYTF; CDR3nt: TGTGCCAGCTCATCTTCCTCGGGACACTTCTGGAACTATGGCTACACCTTC
abundance: NA; v_gene: TRBV28; d_gene: TRBD2; j_gene: TRBJ2-5; CDR3aa: CASSQLGTTQETQYF; CDR3nt: TGTGCCAGCAGCCAACTCGGGACTACGCAAGAGACCCAGTACTTC
abundance: NA; v_gene: TRBV6-1; d_gene: NA; j_gene: TRBJ1-6; CDR3aa: CASSRESAKEALHF; CDR3nt: TGTGCCAGCAGTAGAGAAAGCGCTAAGGAGGCCCTCCACTTT
abundance: NA; v_gene: TRBV6-1; d_gene: NA; j_gene: TRBJ1-2; CDR3aa: CASSEALNRAYGYTF; CDR3nt: TGTGCCAGCAGTGAAGCTCTTAACAGGGCCTATGGCTACACCTTC
abundance: NA; v_gene: TRBV29-1; d_gene: TRBD1; j_gene: TRBJ1-2; CDR3aa: CSVEDLAGGGYTF; CDR3nt: TGCAGCGTTGAAGATCTGGCAGGGGGAGGCTACACCTTC
abundance: few; v_gene: TRBV2; d_gene: TRBD1; j_gene: TRBJ1-1; CDR3aa: CASISRGAGAFF; CDR3nt: TGTGCCAGCATTAGCAGGGGGGCCGGGGCTTTCTTT
abundance: NA; v_gene: TRBV5-6; d_gene: NA; j_gene: TRBJ1-2; CDR3aa: CASSPLIPGLNYGYTF; CDR3nt: TGTGCCAGCAGCCCCCTTATACCTGGGCTTAACTATGGCTACACCTTC
abundance: NA; v_gene: TRBV27; d_gene: NA; j_gene: TRBJ1-1; CDR3aa: CASYSGTEAFF; CDR3nt: TGTGCCAGCTACTCAGGGACTGAAGCTTTCTTT
abundance: few; v_gene: TRBV9; d_gene: NA; j_gene: TRBJ2-2; CDR3aa: CASGQMNTGELFF; CDR3nt: TGTGCCAGCGGGCAGATGAACACCGGGGAGCTGTTTTTT
abundance: NA; v_gene: TRBV29-1; d_gene: TRBD1; j_gene: TRBJ1-1; CDR3aa: CSVEGRDRGKPNTEAFF; CDR3nt: TGCAGCGTTGAAGGGAGGGACAGGGGGAAACCGAACACTGAAGCTTTCTTT
abundance: NA; v_gene: TRBV9; d_gene: TRBD2; j_gene: TRBJ2-1; CDR3aa: CASGVGASGGFNEQFF; CDR3nt: TGTGCCAGCGGCGTGGGTGCTAGCGGGGGATTCAATGAGCAGTTCTTC
abundance: NA; v_gene: TRBV7-9; d_gene: NA; j_gene: TRBJ1-1; CDR3aa: CASSLDGGMNTEAFF; CDR3nt: TGTGCCAGCAGCTTAGACGGCGGAATGAACACTGAAGCTTTCTTT
abundance: NA; v_gene: TRBV11-3; d_gene: NA; j_gene: TRBJ2-3; CDR3aa: CASAIEGTDTQYF; CDR3nt: TGTGCCAGTGCGATCGAAGGCACAGATACGCAGTATTTT
abundance: NA; v_gene: TRBV19; d_gene: NA; j_gene: TRBJ2-3; CDR3aa: CASSLTSVGSGLGDTQYF; CDR3nt: TGTGCCAGTAGTCTGACGTCGGTTGGGAGCGGCCTCGGGGATACGCAGTATTTT
abundance: once; v_gene: TRBV6-1; d_gene: NA; j_gene: TRBJ2-7; CDR3aa: CASSQFGLARQYF; CDR3nt: TGTGCCAGCAGTCAGTTCGGACTGGCTAGGCAGTACTTC
abundance: once; v_gene: TRBV5-5; d_gene: NA; j_gene: TRBJ1-2; CDR3aa: CASSFLQGAPSGYTF; CDR3nt: TGTGCCAGCAGCTTCCTACAGGGAGCCCCGTCTGGCTACACCTTC
abundance: NA; v_gene: TRBV5-5; d_gene: NA; j_gene: TRBJ2-1; CDR3aa: CASSLDGGDQRPQFF; CDR3nt: TGTGCCAGCAGCTTGGACGGGGGAGACCAGAGGCCGCAGTTCTTC
abundance: NA; v_gene: TRBV19; d_gene: TRBD1; j_gene: TRBJ1-1; CDR3aa: CASSLQSGTGNTEAFF; CDR3nt: TGTGCCAGTAGTTTGCAATCCGGGACAGGGAACACTGAAGCTTTCTTT
abundance: NA; v_gene: TRBV6-1; d_gene: NA; j_gene: TRBJ1-1; CDR3aa: CASSEQSHTEAFF; CDR3nt: TGTGCCAGCAGTGAACAGTCACACACTGAAGCTTTCTTT
abundance: NA; v_gene: TRBV20-1; d_gene: NA; j_gene: TRBJ2-3; CDR3aa: CSASPGDTQYF; CDR3nt: TGCAGTGCTAGCCCCGGAGATACGCAGTATTTT